One sample yielded the 9 T cell receptor beta chains listed below, sequenced in a study of shared clonotypes between healthy human individuals. Assay: immunoSEQ multiplex PCR; the TCRdb copy retains only in-frame clones and omits some. Of more than 2,000,000 clones in the sample, about 92% were seen once. Sequenced sample: naive CD4+ T cells from PBMCs. This sample's subset: CD45RA+ positively selected. The receptors originated from a man younger than 35 in good health. Some clones in this sample may be carry-over from other donors' samples.

Turning to this clone: Other DNA sequences in this specimen translate into the identical CDR3. This chain links TRBV20-1 with TRBJ1-5; the D is unclear. CDR1 and CDR2 (germline): DFQATT, SNEGSKA (reference sequence). Trimming pared 6 bases from V and 5 bases from J, leaving 8 bases between. The CDR3 extends over 11 amino acids. The CDR3 protein is CSAGGDQPQHF. The CDR3 region has the DNA TGCAGTGCCGGAGGAGATCAGCCCCAGCATTTT.

For this clone: Other DNA sequences in the same sample also yield this CDR3. V is TRBV7-6 and J is TRBJ2-3, with 10 bases aligning to TRBD2. The CDR3 loop spans 16 amino acids. Losses at the gene ends were 1 base for V and 4 bases for J; bases not matched to a gene: 5. CDR1 and CDR2 (germline): SGHVS, FNYEAQ. CDR3 protein: CASSLGASGSSDTQYF. The DNA of the CDR3 is TGTGCCAGCAGCTTAGGGGCTAGCGGGAGTTCAGATACGCAGTATTTT.

This clone is a singleton in its sample. This chain connects TRBV19 to TRBJ2-7; 14 bases match TRBD2. V dropped 7 bases and J dropped 0; count of bases not matched to a gene: 2. Germline lookup yields CDR1 LNHDA and CDR2 SQIVND (reference sequence). The CDR3 has 15 amino acids. CDR3 loop: CASMGLAGDSYEQYF. The CDR3 coding sequence is TGTGCCAGTATGGGACTAGCGGGAGACTCCTACGAGCAGTACTTC. Combining the CDR3 with reference TRBV19 and TRBJ2-7 gives the whole variable domain DGGITQSPKYLFRKEGQNVTLSCEQNLNHDAMYWYRQDPGQGLRLIYYSQIVNDFQKGDIAEGYSVSREKKESFPLTVTSAQKNPTAFYLCASMGLAGDSYEQYFGPGTRLTVT.

The chain employs TRBV2 and TRBJ2-2, with 10 bases aligning to TRBD1. Trimming took 5 bases from V and 4 from J; bases not matched to a gene: 4. The CDR3 is 15 amino acids. CDR1 is SNHLY and CDR2 is FYNNEI in the germline V gene. CDR3: CASSIRTGGTGELFF. Here the CDR3 DNA reads TGTGCCAGCAGTATACGGACAGGGGGCACCGGGGAGCTGTTTTTT.

This sequence joins TRBV4-3 and TRBJ2-3, with D possibly TRBD1 on 5 matching bases. V was shortened by 4 bases and J by 2 bases, with 10 bases between the two germline ends. Germline CDR1 is LGHNA and CDR2 is YSLEER. The CDR3 is made up of 14 amino acids. In nucleotides, the CDR3 is TGCGCCAGCAGCCCAGGGTCCTACACAGATACGCAGTATTTT. It codes for CASSPGSYTDTQYF.

The rearrangement links TRBV2 to TRBJ2-2, with no clear D. The CDR3 has 14 residues. V was clipped by 6 bases and J by 7 bases, with 15 bases between them. Looked up from germline, CDR1 is SNHLY and CDR2 is FYNNEI. The DNA for the CDR3 is TGTGCCAGCAGGATGGGGAAGGGCGACGGGGAGCTGTTTTTT. The encoded protein is CASRMGKGDGELFF.

The sample holds one count of this clone. The rearrangement joins TRBV14 to TRBJ2-2; D not resolved. V dropped 4 bases and J dropped 2 bases, with 11 bases sitting between them. Germline CDR1 is SGHDN and CDR2 is FVKESK. The CDR3 runs 15 residues. CDR3 nucleotide sequence: TGTGCCAGCAGCCCCCGGGTAGCTAACACCGGGGAGCTGTTTTTT. It yields the protein CASSPRVANTGELFF. Supplemented by reference TRBV14 and TRBJ2-2, the full variable domain reads EAGVTQFPSHSVIEKGQTVTLRCDPISGHDNLYWYRRVMGKEIKFLLHFVKESKQDESGMPNNRFLAERTGGTYSTLKVQPAELEDSGVYFCASSPRVANTGELFFGEGSRLTVL.

A note on this clone: The same CDR3 can be traced to other DNA sequences in this sample. The V call is TRBV7-2, the J call TRBJ2-7; D is uncertain. V was shortened by 1 base and J by 3 bases, with 7 bases between the two germline ends. The CDR3 length is 13 residues. The V gene's germline CDR1 is SGHTA and CDR2 FQGNSA. The CDR3 nucleotides are TGTGCCAGCAGCTTAGGACTCCTCTACGAGCAGTACTTC. It translates to CASSLGLLYEQYF.

This clone appeared once. CDR3 residues: CASSSLSGPSYNEQFF. CDR3 coding DNA: TGTGCCAGCAGCTCCCTTAGCGGCCCCTCCTACAATGAGCAGTTCTTC. The V and J genes are TRBV7-9 and TRBJ2-1; a weak D match, TRBD2 (6 bases). Germline V gene sequence: CDR1 SEHNR, CDR2 FQNEAQ (reference sequence). V was cut by 4 bases and J by 0 bases, with 13 bases left in between. The CDR3 loop spans 16 amino acids.